This is a list of T cell receptor beta chains from one sample in a study of cytomegalovirus exposure and HLA in healthy donors. Only in-frame clones appear in the TCRdb table, and some are missing; sequencing was by immunoSEQ multiplex PCR. The sample has roughly 110,000 clones; over 75% are singletons. Material for sequencing was PBMCs. These receptors originate from a male donor in good health and CMV-seronegative. The CDR3 runs from the conserved cysteine through the conserved F or W. A D gene is named only where the DNA matches it firmly. Only part of the rows carry a size: once, few, many, or a class if the clone is expanded.

j_call,v_call,d_call,clone_size,cdr3_aa,cdr3_nt
TRBJ2-3,TRBV4-2,TRBD2,.,CASSQGRLAGGTDTQYF,TGTGCCAGCAGCCAAGGTCGACTAGCGGGGGGCACAGATACGCAGTATTTT
TRBJ2-7,TRBV13,TRBD2,few,CASSLTSGRFREQYF,TGTGCCAGCAGCTTGACTAGCGGGAGGTTTAGGGAGCAGTACTTC
TRBJ2-1,TRBV6-5,.,.,CAAGEQFF,TGTGCGGCGGGTGAGCAGTTCTTC
TRBJ2-1,TRBV7-7,TRBD2,once,CASSFSGRAYNEQFF,TGTGCCAGCAGCTTTAGCGGGAGGGCCTACAATGAGCAGTTCTTC
TRBJ1-5,TRBV19,.,.,CASSIDLTSPGSNQPQHF,TGTGCCAGTAGTATAGACCTCACTTCCCCGGGGAGCAATCAGCCCCAGCATTTT
TRBJ1-5,TRBV27,.,.,CASSFKGVNNQPQHF,TGTGCCAGCAGTTTCAAGGGGGTGAACAATCAGCCCCAGCATTTT
TRBJ2-7,TRBV27,.,.,CASSFRQTYEQYF,TGTGCCAGCAGTTTCAGGCAGACCTACGAGCAGTACTTC
TRBJ1-4,TRBV12-5,TRBD1,few,CASGFTGGALEEKLFF,TGTGCTAGTGGTTTCACAGGGGGCGCATTGGAGGAAAAACTGTTTTTT
TRBJ2-5,TRBV9,.,.,CASSLMGGLETQYF,TGTGCCAGCAGTTTGATGGGGGGGCTCGAGACCCAGTACTTC
TRBJ2-1,TRBV28,TRBD1,.,CASSPTNRGEQFF,TGTGCCAGCAGTCCAACCAACAGGGGTGAGCAGTTCTTC
TRBJ2-6,TRBV7-9,.,few,CASSLIQGISGANVLTF,TGTGCCAGCAGCTTAATTCAGGGTATCTCTGGGGCCAACGTCCTGACTTTC
TRBJ1-2,TRBV19,.,.,CASSIDQGRGYGYTF,TGTGCCAGTAGTATAGACCAGGGGCGCGGCTATGGCTACACCTTC
TRBJ2-4,TRBV29-1,TRBD2,.,CSVEATGGAYF,TGCAGCGTTGAGGCTACGGGAGGGGCGTACTTC
TRBJ2-1,TRBV7-9,.,.,CASSLLSARGVYNEQFF,TGTGCCAGCAGCCTCCTCTCTGCGCGGGGAGTATACAATGAGCAGTTCTTC
TRBJ1-2,TRBV11-2,TRBD1,.,CASSSLQGPNYGYTF,TGTGCCAGCAGCTCATTACAGGGGCCCAACTATGGCTACACCTTC
TRBJ2-7,TRBV2,.,once,CASSEAKEETFYEQYF,TGTGCCAGCAGTGAAGCAAAGGAGGAAACCTTCTACGAGCAGTACTTC
TRBJ2-3,TRBV7-2,TRBD2,.,CASSLTASGSASTDTQYF,TGTGCCAGCAGCTTAACAGCTAGCGGTTCGGCTAGCACAGATACGCAGTATTTT
TRBJ2-7,TRBV18,TRBD1,.,CASSPPRDSYNPSYEQYF,TGTGCCAGCTCACCACCCAGGGACAGCTACAATCCCTCCTACGAGCAGTACTTC
TRBJ2-1,TRBV6-5,TRBD1,.,CASSYVGTDNEQFF,TGTGCCAGCAGTTACGTGGGGACAGACAATGAGCAGTTCTTC
TRBJ2-7,TRBV11-2,.,once,CASSLRDFYEQYF,TGTGCCAGCAGCCTCCGGGACTTCTACGAGCAGTACTTC
TRBJ2-3,TRBV7-9,TRBD1,.,CASSLGTGPSTDTQYF,TGTGCCAGCAGCTTGGGGACAGGGCCTAGCACAGATACGCAGTATTTT
TRBJ2-7,TRBV18,.,.,CASSPPSGSYEQYF,TGTGCCAGCTCACCACCGTCGGGGAGCTACGAGCAGTACTTC
TRBJ1-5,TRBV30,.,.,CAWSVDRISNQPQHF,TGTGCCTGGAGCGTAGACAGAATCAGCAATCAGCCCCAGCATTTT
TRBJ2-7,TRBV28,TRBD1,few,CASSSQGFSYYEQYF,TGTGCCAGCAGCTCACAGGGGTTCTCCTACTACGAGCAGTACTTC
TRBJ2-1,TRBV4-2,TRBD2,.,CASSQVVSGSFSYNEQFF,TGTGCCAGCAGCCAAGTGGTTAGCGGGAGTTTTTCCTACAATGAGCAGTTCTTC
TRBJ2-7,TRBV18,.,.,CASSPGASYYEQYF,TGTGCCAGCTCACCAGGGGCCTCTTACTACGAGCAGTACTTC
TRBJ2-7,TRBV7-9,.,.,CASEKGDTPYEQYF,TGTGCCAGCGAAAAGGGGGACACCCCCTACGAGCAGTACTTC
TRBJ1-3,TRBV5-1,.,once,CASSLVYQGLGNTIYF,TGCGCCAGCAGCTTGGTTTACCAGGGGCTTGGAAACACCATATATTTT
TRBJ2-7,TRBV21-1,.,.,CAWTHSYEQYF,TGTGCCTGGACACACTCCTACGAGCAGTACTTC
TRBJ1-2,TRBV29-1,.,.,CSVGWGRGYTF,TGCAGCGTTGGGTGGGGGCGAGGCTACACCTTC
TRBJ1-1,TRBV9,TRBD1,.,CASSVDSKGQGGAFF,TGTGCCAGCAGCGTAGACTCCAAGGGACAGGGTGGGGCTTTCTTT
TRBJ2-7,TRBV7-8,TRBD1,.,CASSSRPMTGVVYEQYF,TGTGCCAGCAGCTCACGCCCGATGACAGGGGTCGTCTACGAGCAGTACTTC
TRBJ1-2,TRBV7-9,.,.,CASSLPVAGSGYTF,TGTGCCAGCAGCCTCCCCGTGGCGGGAAGCGGCTACACCTTC
TRBJ2-7,TRBV10-3,.,few,CAISEPDPGTYEQYF,TGTGCCATCAGTGAACCTGACCCAGGGACCTACGAGCAGTACTTC
TRBJ2-7,TRBV7-2,TRBD2,once,CASSPLREGPYEQYF,TGTGCCAGCAGCCCCCTGCGGGAGGGCCCCTACGAGCAGTACTTC
TRBJ2-7,TRBV6-1,TRBD2,.,CASSEAIGLATYEQYF,TGTGCCAGCAGTGAAGCGATCGGACTAGCGACCTACGAGCAGTACTTC
TRBJ2-2,TRBV5-1,TRBD2,few,CASSLPGLAANTGELFF,TGCGCCAGCAGCCTACCAGGACTAGCGGCGAACACCGGGGAGCTGTTTTTT
TRBJ2-1,TRBV7-2,.,.,CASSSYSGPYNEQFF,TGTGCCAGCAGCTCCTATAGCGGCCCGTACAATGAGCAGTTCTTC
TRBJ2-3,TRBV5-5,TRBD1,.,CASSLRASGQSTDTQYF,TGTGCCAGCAGCCTGCGGGCGTCGGGACAGAGCACAGATACGCAGTATTTT